These 14 T cell receptor beta chains were sequenced from one sample in a study of blood T cell repertoires in COVID-19 (dated by TCRdb to about 2020). The method behind the library was the immunoSEQ multiplex PCR assay. The clones in this table, taken by TCRdb from immuneACCESS, are in-frame only. Not every clone is retained; where verified, under half of the shortfall comes from an unresolved V gene, and the cause of the rest is unknown. This sample lists about 41,000 clones; 81% were detected once. More than 30% of the sample lies in the top ten. Sequenced sample: peripheral blood. The receptor set was obtained from a man aged 35-49 years with active or convalescent COVID-19.

In this sample, this clone turned up a few times. V and J are TRBV30 and TRBJ2-2; D is undetermined. Germline V lookup: CDR1 GTSNPN, CDR2 SVGIG (reference sequence). The CDR3 spans 14 residues. V lost 3 bases and J 5 bases, leaving 13 bases between the germline ends. CDR3 sequence (DNA): TGTGCCTGGAGCCCAAGTTGGCTTACCGGGGAGCTGTTTTTT. Residues: CAWSPSWLTGELFF. The full variable domain, rest sourced from reference TRBV30 and TRBJ2-2, is SQTIHQWPATLVQPVGSPLSLECTVEGTSNPNLYWYRQAAGRGLQLLFYSVGIGQISSEVPQNLSASRPQDRQFILSSKKLLLSDSGFYLCAWSPSWLTGELFFGEGSRLTVL.

The chain recombines TRBV19 with TRBJ2-3, with D maybe TRBD2 (5 bases). Per the germline V gene, CDR1 is LNHDA and CDR2 is SQIVND (reference sequence). This CDR3 comprises 12 residues. V was cut by 7 bases and J by 3 bases, with 8 bases left in between. CDR3 amino acids: CASTGETDTQYF. DNA for the CDR3: TGTGCCAGTACCGGGGAGACAGATACGCAGTATTTT.

The chain carries TRBV6-2 or TRBV6-3 and TRBJ1-1; 7 bases map to TRBD1. The CDR3 consists of 14 residues. V lost 5 bases and J lost 3; bases outside the gene matches: 6. Germline lookup yields CDR1 MNHEY and CDR2 SVGEGT. The CDR3 spells CASSLQGPYTEAFF. In DNA form, the CDR3 reads TGTGCCAGCAGTCTACAGGGGCCTTACACTGAAGCTTTCTTT.

This clone appeared a single time. The chain recombines TRBV9 with TRBJ1-5; 10 nucleotides match TRBD1. CDR3 size: 16 residues. Per germline, CDR1 SGDLS and CDR2 YYNGEE. Germline trimming cut 0 bases from V and 4 bases from J; bases unmatched to any gene: 4. The CDR3 reads CASSVGGTGVNQPQHF. For the CDR3, the DNA is TGTGCCAGCAGCGTAGGAGGGACAGGGGTGAATCAGCCCCAGCATTTT.

The chain carries TRBV27 and TRBJ2-6; D may be TRBD1 (6 bases). Germline lookup yields CDR1 MNHEY and CDR2 SMNVEV (reference sequence). Trimming stripped 4 bases from V and 3 bases from J, with 13 bases between. This CDR3 has 16 amino acids. The CDR3 coding sequence is TGTGCCAGCAGTTCCCTGGGGGCAGGTGGGGCCAACGTCCTGACTTTC. As protein: CASSSLGAGGANVLTF.

CDR3: CASSIDLLRARGYTF. CDR3 nucleotide sequence: TGTGCCAGTAGTATAGATCTACTCCGCGCTAGGGGCTACACCTTC. The V gene is TRBV19, the J gene TRBJ1-2; no clear D. V was trimmed by 0 bases and J by 8 bases, leaving 16 bases between them. Germline-derived CDR1 and CDR2 are LNHDA and SQIVND (reference sequence). The CDR3 runs 15 residues.

V and J are TRBV14 and TRBJ2-5; TRBD1 matches at 9 bases. Trimming cost V 4 bases and J 5 bases; bases outside gene matches: 5. Germline V gene lookup returns CDR1 SGHDN and CDR2 FVKESK. The CDR3 is 14 amino acids. The CDR3 reads CASSPDRGVETQYF. The CDR3 DNA reads as TGTGCCAGCAGCCCGGACAGGGGCGTGGAGACCCAGTACTTC.

This chain uses TRBV7-2 with TRBJ1-4, with TRBD1 as a possible D gene (5 bases). Germline lookup yields CDR1 SGHTA and CDR2 FQGNSA. The V gene lost 5 bases and the J gene lost 7 bases, with 14 bases spanning the gap. The length of the CDR3 is 14 residues. The CDR3 reads CASSPRGGIEKLFF. In DNA form, the CDR3 reads TGTGCCAGCAGCCCTCGGGGGGGGATTGAAAAACTGTTTTTT.

This chain links TRBV30 with TRBJ1-1, with TRBD1 matching over 8 bases. Germline V gene lookup returns CDR1 GTSNPN and CDR2 SVGIG (reference sequence). The trim removed 5 bases at V and 1 base at J, leaving 0 bases unmatched. This CDR3 has 12 amino acids. The DNA of the CDR3 is TGTGCCTGGGGACAGGGGAACACTGAAGCTTTCTTT. This sequence encodes CAWGQGNTEAFF.

This chain connects TRBV19 to TRBJ1-5, with D perhaps matching TRBD1 (5 bases). Trimming pared 5 bases from V and 5 bases from J, leaving 13 bases between. The CDR3 has 14 residues. CDR1 and CDR2 (germline): LNHDA, SQIVND (reference sequence). The CDR3 is CASSETAGDQPQHF. The CDR3 DNA is TGTGCCAGTAGTGAGACAGCGGGCGATCAGCCCCAGCATTTT.

The rearrangement links TRBV6-1 to TRBJ1-4; 8 nucleotides agree with TRBD1. J was trimmed by 8 bases and V by 4 bases; bases with no gene match: 21. CDR1 is MNHNS and CDR2 is SASEGT in the germline V gene. The CDR3 is 19 residues long. The CDR3 loop is CASSASRGRIREPREKLFF. DNA of the CDR3: TGTGCCAGCAGTGCTAGCAGGGGGCGGATCAGGGAGCCTCGGGAAAAACTGTTTTTT.

The chain's CDR3 is CASSQDSTGYVGYTF. Written as DNA, the CDR3 is TGTGCCAGCAGCCAAGATTCGACAGGGTACGTAGGCTACACCTTC. The chain uses TRBV4-2 and TRBJ1-2; 7 nucleotides line up with TRBD1. Trimming cost V 0 bases and J 8 bases; bases outside gene matches: 9. Germline-derived CDR1 and CDR2 are LGHNA and YNFKEQ. This CDR3 has 15 amino acids.

A single count supports this clone. DNA for the CDR3: TGTGCCAGCGGGACTAGCGGGACCGGGGAGCTGTTTTTT. Translated, it gives CASGTSGTGELFF. The chain recombines TRBV28 with TRBJ2-2, with TRBD2 identical over 12 bases. V shed 8 bases, J shed 5 bases, and the junction held 0 bases outside the gene matches. The CDR3 consists of 13 residues. From germline, CDR1 is MDHEN and CDR2 SYDVKM.

The V gene is TRBV11-1, the J gene TRBJ2-5; 7 bases fit TRBD2. CDR1 and CDR2 (germline): SGHAT, FQDESV (reference sequence). J lost 2 bases, V lost 2 bases, and 8 bases had no gene match. The CDR3 covers 16 residues. CDR3 sequence: CASSLSDGRAQETQYF. The CDR3 nucleotides read TGTGCCAGCAGCTTAAGTGATGGGAGGGCACAAGAGACCCAGTACTTC.